There are many counts of the clone carrying this T cell receptor (beta chain). Antigen unknown. These data are taken from a study of shared clonotypes between healthy human individuals. The study, taken as a whole, reports: Blood alone was sampled, and tissue repertoires likely differ.

Several immunoSEQ 96-well plates shared each subset's DNA, each plate a replicate. Profiled with immunoSEQ multiplex PCR; TCRdb holds only in-frame clones, not every one. The repertoire holds 550,000 to 600,000 clones, around 78% seen once, with more than 10% in the top ten. V lost 7 bases and J 3 bases, leaving 17 bases between the germline ends. Germline-derived CDR1 and CDR2 are SGHRS and YFSETQ. The CDR3 covers 14 residues. The chain recombines TRBV5-1 with TRBJ2-7; perhaps TRBD2 as D (6 bases). This TCR was sampled from a woman in her thirties or forties in good health. Some clones in this sample may be carry-over from other donors' samples. The sample consisted of PBMCs. This CDR3 is CASRPLPGVYEQYF. In DNA, the CDR3 is TGCGCCAGCCGCCCCCTGCCGGGGGTCTACGAGCAGTACTTC.